This paragraph reports one T cell receptor beta chain. What it binds is not known. These data belong to a study of T cells after yellow fever vaccination. Background on the study: Fractions with few cells were prepared using SMART-Seq v4 Ultra Low Input. Study-level findings and limits: Few clonotypes appeared in both CD4 and CD8 compartments. FACS-sorted repertoires could harbor abundant contaminating bulk-population clonotypes. Most primary-vaccination clones reappeared after the booster (about 97% CD4, 85% to 90% CD8).

Per the germline V gene, CDR1 is LGHNA and CDR2 is YNFKEQ. This CDR3 comprises 14 residues. The V and J ends lost 1 base and 5 bases respectively, with 11 bases between them. MiXCR, applied by TCRdb to the 5' RACE reads, yields one record per CDR3 protein. In the table there are hundreds of thousands of distinct CDR3 sequences, just over 20% of which are singletons. This specimen consisted of PBMCs, obtained 21 days after the first yellow fever vaccination. The chain links TRBV4-2 to TRBJ2-5; D not resolved. The clonotype was recovered from a man between 18 and 35 years old who received the YFV17D yellow fever vaccine. CDR3 loop: CASSQGLRRETQYF. CDR3 nucleotides: TGTGCCAGCAGCCAAGGACTCCGCCGGGAGACCCAGTACTTC.